Listed here are 11 T cell receptor beta chains from one sample, sequenced in a study of blood T cell repertoires in COVID-19. Profiled with immunoSEQ multiplex PCR; TCRdb holds only in-frame clones, not every one. The data contain 200,000 to 250,000 clones, approximately 89% of them singletons. Sequencing was carried out using PBMCs or T cells enriched from blood (not recorded which). These receptor sequences come from a woman aged 30 to 39 who had been exposed to COVID-19.

The rearrangement uses TRBV24-1 and TRBJ1-6, with a tentative D call TRBD1 (6 bases). V was trimmed by 6 bases and J by 6 bases, leaving 8 bases between them. Germline V gives CDR1 KGHDR, CDR2 SFDVKD. The CDR3 contains 13 residues. The CDR3 DNA sequence: TGTGCCACCAGTACAGGGCCTAATTCACCCCTCCACTTT. Translation: CATSTGPNSPLHF.

The chain recombines TRBV2 with TRBJ2-7, with TRBD1 as a possible D gene (6 bases). This CDR3 comprises 14 residues. V lost 2 bases, J lost 2 bases, and 10 bases lay in between. Germline V gene lookup returns CDR1 SNHLY and CDR2 FYNNEI. The CDR3: CASSEQGPTYEQYF. The DNA for the CDR3 is TGTGCCAGCAGTGAACAGGGGCCAACCTACGAGCAGTACTTC.

This clone showed up just once. The chain uses TRBV5-1 and TRBJ2-2; 7 bases map to TRBD1. V lost 0 bases, J lost 1 base, and 0 bases stayed unmatched. The CDR3 is 15 residues long. Germline assignment: CDR1 SGHRS and CDR2 YFSETQ. Here the CDR3 reads CASSLGQGNTGELFF. The CDR3 region has the DNA TGCGCCAGCAGCTTGGGACAGGGGAACACCGGGGAGCTGTTTTTT.

V usage is TRBV9 and J usage is TRBJ1-5; a weak D match, TRBD1 (5 bases). The CDR3 is 15 residues long. CDR1 and CDR2 from the germline V gene are SGDLS and YYNGEE. The germline V and J ends were trimmed by 0 bases and 7 bases, with 14 bases remaining between them. CDR3 bases: TGTGCCAGCAGCGTAGGGGGACTACCGGGGCAGCCCCAGCATTTT. It encodes CASSVGGLPGQPQHF.

The chain is built from TRBV2 and TRBJ2-7, with a possible D match to TRBD1 (5 bases). This CDR3 comprises 13 residues. Germline CDR1 reads SNHLY; CDR2 reads FYNNEI. Trimming left V 5 bases short and J 3 bases short, with 11 bases between. Here the CDR3 reads CASSPDQGYEQYF. The CDR3 coding sequence is TGTGCCAGCAGTCCAGACCAGGGCTACGAGCAGTACTTC.

The chain combines TRBV5-4 with TRBJ2-7; TRBD1 agrees at 10 bases. Germline CDR1 SGHNT, CDR2 YYREEE (reference sequence). The CDR3 spans 17 residues. V lost 3 bases to trimming and J lost 3 bases; unmatched junction nucleotides: 12. The CDR3 nucleotides are TGTGCCAGCAGCTCGGGACAGGGGTTCTCCAAAGGCTACGAGCAGTACTTC. This gives the protein CASSSGQGFSKGYEQYF.

This sequence joins TRBV28 and TRBJ2-7, with 9 bases that match TRBD2. V dropped 3 bases and J dropped 4; count of bases not matched to a gene: 10. From germline, CDR1 is MDHEN and CDR2 SYDVKM. There are 16 residues in the CDR3. The CDR3 sequence is CASSFPPRREGYEQYF. The DNA for the CDR3 is TGTGCCAGCAGTTTTCCCCCACGGCGGGAGGGGTACGAGCAGTACTTC. The complete variable domain, with remaining parts taken from reference TRBV28 and TRBJ2-7, reads DVKVTQSSRYLVKRTGEKVFLECVQDMDHENMFWYRQDPGLGLRLIYFSYDVKMKEKGDIPEGYSVSREKKERFSLILESASTNQTSMYLCASSFPPRREGYEQYFGPGTRLTVT.

The gene calls are TRBV14 and TRBJ2-1, with 12 bases lining up with TRBD2. V lost 2 bases to trimming and J lost 6 bases; unmatched junction nucleotides: 5. The CDR3 consists of 16 residues. The germline V gene encodes CDR1 SGHDN and CDR2 FVKESK. The CDR3 is CASSQLGLAGLNEQFF. The CDR3 DNA sequence: TGTGCCAGCAGCCAACTGGGACTAGCGGGCCTCAATGAGCAGTTCTTC.

Points on this clone: Other DNA sequences in this specimen translate into the identical CDR3. V and J are TRBV6-5 and TRBJ1-2; no definite D call. This CDR3 comprises 11 residues. Looked up from germline, CDR1 is MNHEY and CDR2 is SVGAGI. The ends were cut back, 6 bases at V and 8 bases at J, with 10 bases in the middle. This CDR3 is CASSSGSGYTF. In nucleotides, the CDR3 is TGTGCCAGCAGCTCAGGTTCAGGCTACACCTTC.

The CDR3 DNA sequence: TGTGCCAGCACCCTTATTTCGGTACATGAGCAGTTCTTC. Translating it yields CASTLISVHEQFF. This sequence joins TRBV11-2 and TRBJ2-1; D remains ambiguous. CDR3 length: 13 residues. Germline V gene lookup returns CDR1 SGHAT and CDR2 FQNNGV. Deletions cut 7 bases from V and 8 bases from J, with 15 bases between.

The gene calls are TRBV28 and TRBJ2-7; D is perhaps TRBD1 (6 bases). The V and J ends lost 7 bases and 2 bases respectively, with 15 bases between them. Germline loops: CDR1 MDHEN, CDR2 SYDVKM. The CDR3 length is 14 residues. The CDR3 DNA sequence: TGTGCCAGCACCGAGACAGGCAGGACCTACGAGCAGTACTTC. The encoded protein is CASTETGRTYEQYF.